This T cell receptor beta chain was obtained from a study of early T cells in non-severe SARS-CoV-2 infection. The table lists this clonotype with a count of one. Its antigen is unknown. Whole-study results and caveats: Comparison of clonotypes with VDJdb favored anti-spike CD8 responses while missing private and CD4 specificities.

Unique molecular identifiers tagged individual cDNA molecules. TCRdb passed the 5' RACE reads through MiXCR, listing each CDR3 protein once. The repertoire holds approximately 63,000 distinct CDR3 sequences, with over 4.5% as singletons. The ends were cut back, 11 bases at V and 4 bases at J, with 16 bases in the middle. The V gene's germline CDR1 is SGHDN and CDR2 FVKESK. The CDR3 spans 13 residues. The clonotype comes from an adult who was a healthcare worker with PCR-confirmed SARS-CoV-2 infection or an uninfected control (not recorded which). The sample here was whole blood, taken at baseline. This chain uses TRBV14 with TRBJ2-3; the D gene is possibly TRBD2 (5 bases). The CDR3 loop is CAYLMEEADTQYF. CDR3 coding DNA: TGTGCCTACCTAATGGAGGAGGCAGATACGCAGTATTTT.